The rows below give T cell receptor beta chains drawn from one sample of a study of siplizumab effects on memory and regulatory T cells. Sequencing used immunoSEQ multiplex PCR; TCRdb keeps in-frame clones, though not all of them. The sample holds 95,000 to 100,000 clones, over 90% seen once. Sequencing was performed on non-Treg CD4+ T cells sorted from blood. The receptor source for this set is a human donor in good health. Both conserved end residues are part of each CDR3. A D gene is named only where the DNA matches it firmly. A clone size is listed for some rows: how often the clone was seen (once, few, many), or a class if it is expanded.

>.|TRBJ1-1|13|.|TRBV13
TGTGCCAGCAGCTCCCCCCGGTTCGCTGAAGCTTTCTTT
CASSSPRFAEAFF
>.|TRBJ2-7|15|TRBD2|TRBV2
TGTGCCAGCAGTTTGGGGACTAGCGGGACCTACGAGCAGTACTTC
CASSLGTSGTYEQYF
>.|TRBJ2-1|17|.|TRBV11-3
TGTGCCAGCAGCTTAATTGGTAGTCGTTACTCCTACAATGAGCAGTTCTTC
CASSLIGSRYSYNEQFF
>.|TRBJ2-5|19|TRBD2|TRBV19
TGTGCCAGTAGTATAGCGAAAGATCCGGGACTAGCGGGAAGGGAGACCCAGTACTTC
CASSIAKDPGLAGRETQYF
>.|TRBJ1-5|15|TRBD1|TRBV7-6
TGTGCCAGCAGCCGATACCAGACAGGGAATCAGCCCCAGCATTTT
CASSRYQTGNQPQHF
>.|TRBJ2-3|16|TRBD1|TRBV28
TGTGCCAGCAGACCTGACGTGACAGGGGGCACAGATACGCAGTATTTT
CASRPDVTGGTDTQYF
>once|TRBJ2-7|14|.|TRBV6-5
TGTGCCAGCAGGAGTGGAGCGAGCTCCTACGAGCAGTACTTC
CASRSGASSYEQYF
>once|TRBJ1-1|16|.|TRBV4-2
TGTGCCAGCAGCCAAGTTGGCGAGGTACAGAACACTGAAGCTTTCTTT
CASSQVGEVQNTEAFF
>.|TRBJ2-1|14|.|TRBV15
TGTGCCACCAGCAGAGTAGACAGAAACAATGAGCAGTTCTTC
CATSRVDRNNEQFF
>.|TRBJ2-2|16|TRBD2|TRBV15
TGTGCCACCAGCAGAGGTCTAGCGGGATTCACCGGGGAGCTGTTTTTT
CATSRGLAGFTGELFF
>.|TRBJ2-2|13|TRBD1|TRBV19
TGTGCCAGTAGTTCACAGGGGCACGGGGAGCTGTTTTTT
CASSSQGHGELFF
>once|TRBJ2-2|14|.|TRBV28
TGTGCCAGCAGTTTAGCGTCTTGGACCGGGGAGCTGTTTTTT
CASSLASWTGELFF